This TCR beta chain was found in a study of CD4+ T cells in melanoma. The method was immunoSEQ multiplex PCR; TCRdb's version includes in-frame clones alone and lacks a portion of them. The sample lists some 12,000 clones, 60% to 80% occurring once. As regards this clone: Its antigen is not known.

Study-wide results and caveats: Diverse differentiation states were reported for melanoma neoantigen-specific CD4+ T cells. CD8+ T cell, macrophage and B cell function reportedly correlated with neoantigen-specific CD4+ T cells.

This CDR3 has 15 amino acids. Germline lookup yields CDR1 SNHLY and CDR2 FYNNEI. With 4 bases removed from V and 0 bases from J, the gap between germline ends came to 10 bases. The receptor was isolated from a human donor with melanoma. The rearrangement links TRBV2 to TRBJ1-5; D is unclear. The sequencing sample was made of cells from a culture (not recorded whether cultured in vitro). CDR3 sequence: CASSGAADSNQPQHF. DNA of the CDR3: TGTGCCAGCAGTGGGGCAGCTGATAGCAATCAGCCCCAGCATTTT.